This T cell receptor (beta chain) was identified in a study of human T cells and chemical hapten exposure (dated by TCRdb to about 2021). Some background on the complete study: For sensitization, 2% DPC in acetone was applied to a 2 cm by 2 cm area of upper inner arm skin. Weekly therapeutic DPC doses were additionally applied to the scalp of patients throughout the approximately 24-week study period. Patch tests used Finn chambers with 0.01% DPC on the upper back, scored after 6 days by International Contact Dermatitis Research Group standards. Most of the patients in the cohort were female, and the cohort covered alopecia areata with under or over 50% scalp involvement, alopecia totalis and alopecia universalis. The libraries were sequenced as a pool, and the TCR yield per sample differed mostly because of small variations in library volumes within the pool. The study tracked peripheral blood TCR repertoire changes in vivo during primary and secondary sensitization to the hapten diphenylcyclopropenone (DPC) in alopecia patients. Blood samples were taken from patients before sensitization (week 0) and then at 2, 6 and about 24 weeks after DPC sensitization. Blood for TCR sequencing was provided by twenty-nine alopecia patients at one to four time points (pre-sensitization, 2, 6 and 24 weeks). What the study reported, not specific to this receptor: No change with DPC sensitization was found in the number of TCRs above 1 in 1000 frequency, and no evidence of global repertoire structure alterations was found. Because every patient had alopecia, a presumed autoimmune disease, the patients' immune response might differ from that of healthy individuals. Compared with pre-sensitization or healthy control sets, expanded TCRs formed significantly more large CDR3 similarity clusters, which is consistent with antigen-driven responses. Patch test score correlated positively with the number of PT1 expanded TCRs, reaching significance at thresholds 8, 16 and 32 but not at 4. Repeated subsampling changed both the strength of the expansion versus patch-test correlation and the threshold at which the correlation became significant.

Counted from cysteine to phenylalanine, this CDR3 has 14 amino acids. Here the CDR3 DNA is all that survives: 42 bases in frame from base 1. Here V drops 5 bases and J drops 7 bases, and the junction holds 6 bases not matched to any gene. In the germline V gene, CDR1 corresponds to WSHSY and CDR2 to SAAADI. Concerning this clonotype itself: Its specific antigen is unknown. No much larger clone exists at a distance of one base, and base qualities are not known.

Libraries were prepared through RACE. Instrument used: NextSeq 500. During library preparation, unique molecular identifiers were attached to individual cDNA molecules so that TCRs could be counted in a quantitative, reproducible way. Both TCR alpha and TCR beta chains were sequenced from each blood RNA sample. Processing in the source paper ran as follows. Samples had a median of 95,638 TCRs, with a range from roughly 23,224 to 700,000. The Decombinator software suite was used to annotate the V, J and CDR3 of the TCR reads. To make PS versus PT1 abundance plots, every sample was subsampled to the same number of TCRs (28,000). Expanded TCRs were defined as absent before sensitization and observed at least eight times at the 2-week time point. TCRdb trimmed the raw reads at Q25, called clones with MiXCR and kept productive beta chains. Each CDR3 protein appears once, grouped with its most common genes and DNA. These V and J calls originate from TCRdb's pipeline instead of the authors' own analysis. The sample table records 95,000 to 100,000 distinct CDR3 sequences; roughly a tenth of these occur just once. The leading ten clones occupy under 3.5% of the sample.

According to the study, the label for this sample's time point signals: pre-sensitization, week 0. Interpreted using the paper, the treatment or condition label stands for: therapeutic diphenylcyclopropenone sensitization with weekly scalp DPC. At each patch-test visit, blood was drawn before the patch test was applied. Patients were eligible if aged 18 to 70, diagnosed with alopecia and judged suitable for DPC therapy, and pregnant patients were excluded. Unfractionated whole blood was collected in Tempus Blood RNA tubes, and total RNA was extracted from that blood. Sequencing used whole blood, obtained in connection with sensitization to the hapten diphenylcyclopropenone (DPC). The source of this sequence is a woman aged 55 to 70 with alopecia areata. Some clones in this sample may be carry-over from other donors' samples. The rearrangement joined TRBV10-2 to TRBJ1-5, with TRBD1 matching 9 junction bases. Read as DNA, the sequence is TGCGCCAGCAGTATGGGACAGGGCGGACAGCCCCAGCATTTT. This translates into CASSMGQGGQPQHF.